The 25 T cell receptor beta chains listed next were all sequenced from one sample in a study of T-cell memory formation after mild COVID-19. MiXCR, applied by TCRdb to the 5' RACE reads, yields one record per CDR3 protein. The sample lists 380,000 or so distinct CDR3 sequences; roughly 13% were seen once. Sample: PBMCs or a T cell subset sorted from them (not recorded which). The origin of the receptors is a man aged 18 to 29 who had mild COVID-19 (a few samples of this study predate the infection). Cell type and time point are not known.

The chain joins TRBV28 to TRBJ2-2, with 9 bases lining up with TRBD1. Germline V gene lookup returns CDR1 MDHEN and CDR2 SYDVKM. V lost 5 bases and J lost 7; bases outside the gene matches: 11. This CDR3 contains 16 residues. In DNA form, the CDR3 reads TGTGCCAGCAGTGCCCTGGGGACAGGGTCCGACGGGGAGCTGTTTTTT. Translated: CASSALGTGSDGELFF.

This clonotype was recorded a few times. V is TRBV20-1 and J is TRBJ1-1; D is unresolved. In germline, CDR1 is DFQATT, CDR2 SNEGSKA (reference sequence). This CDR3 comprises 10 residues. V shed 6 bases and J shed 4 bases, with 6 bases lying between them. The CDR3 DNA sequence: TGCAGTGCCGCGGGCACTGAAGCTTTCTTT. As protein: CSAAGTEAFF.

The V call is TRBV5-5, the J call TRBJ1-2; TRBD1 agrees at 9 bases. Germline CDR1 is SGHKS and CDR2 is YYEKEE (reference sequence). CDR3 size: 15 residues. Unmatched junction bases numbered 8, after V lost 4 bases and J lost 4 bases. CDR3 loop: CASSPTGTGTYGYTF. The CDR3 DNA reads TGTGCCAGCAGCCCAACCGGGACAGGGACCTATGGCTACACCTTC.

V usage is TRBV4-3 and J usage is TRBJ1-2, with D possibly being TRBD1 (6 bases). The CDR3 length is 19 residues. V shed 0 bases and J shed 8 bases, with 28 bases lying between them. Germline CDR1 reads LGHNA; CDR2 reads YSLEER. CDR3 region: CASSQDSPGGAGALGGYTF. CDR3 nucleotides: TGCGCCAGCAGCCAAGATTCTCCCGGGGGGGCAGGCGCTCTGGGCGGCTACACCTTC.

The gene calls are TRBV20-1 and TRBJ1-5; D is unclear. Trimming removed 6 bases from V and 7 bases from J, with 7 bases in between. This CDR3 is built from 10 residues. Germline assignment: CDR1 DFQATT and CDR2 SNEGSKA (reference sequence). CDR3 loop: CSAAGQPQHF. CDR3 nucleotide sequence: TGCAGTGCAGCGGGACAGCCCCAGCATTTT.

The chain couples TRBV19 to TRBJ1-6; TRBD1 agrees at 10 bases. The CDR3 extends over 17 amino acids. Trimming took 9 bases from V and 6 from J; bases not matched to a gene: 14. The germline gives CDR1 LNHDA, CDR2 SQIVND (reference sequence). The CDR3 here is CASTSGQGVLSNSPLHF. Here the CDR3 DNA reads TGTGCCAGCACGTCTGGACAGGGGGTTTTGAGTAATTCACCCCTCCACTTT.

The chain employs TRBV6-5 and TRBJ2-3; 7 bases map to TRBD1. J lost 3 bases, V lost 2 bases, and 11 bases had no gene match. From germline, CDR1 is MNHEY and CDR2 SVGAGI. The CDR3 runs to 17 residues. The CDR3 loop reads CASSYTAPGGFTDTQYF. CDR3 DNA sequence: TGTGCCAGCAGTTACACCGCCCCAGGGGGTTTTACAGATACGCAGTATTTT.

CDR3 sequence reads: CASSQRDINYGYTF. The CDR3 DNA sequence: TGCGCCAGCAGCCAGAGGGACATTAACTATGGCTACACCTTC. This chain links TRBV4-1 with TRBJ1-2, with a tentative D call TRBD1 (6 bases). This CDR3 is built from 14 residues. Per germline, CDR1 MGHRA and CDR2 YSYEKL. The V end lost 3 bases, the J end lost 1 base, and 9 bases lay between the germline ends.

The J gene is TRBJ1-5, the V gene TRBV20-1; possible D gene TRBD1, 6 bases. This CDR3 spans 13 amino acids. Germline CDR1 DFQATT, CDR2 SNEGSKA (reference sequence). Trimming took 2 bases from V and 3 from J, leaving 8 bases between them. The CDR3 nucleotides are TGCAGTGCTAGACGGACAGTCAATCAGCCCCAGCATTTT. Amino acids: CSARRTVNQPQHF.

The chain is built from TRBV6-5 and TRBJ2-2, with D tentatively TRBD1 (5 bases). CDR1 MNHEY and CDR2 SVGAGI come from the germline V gene. This CDR3 spans 15 amino acids. The V end was cut by 0 bases, the J end by 4 bases, with 9 bases between. The CDR3 nucleotides read TGTGCCAGCAGTTACTCGTCAGGGTTCACCGGGGAGCTGTTTTTT. Amino acid sequence: CASSYSSGFTGELFF.

This clonotype turned up a few times. The chain recombines TRBV6-6 with TRBJ2-7; D uncertain. V lost 5 bases to trimming and J lost 2 bases, with 10 bases between them. This CDR3 spans 13 amino acids. The germline gives CDR1 MNHNY, CDR2 SVGAGI (reference sequence). Here the CDR3 DNA reads TGTGCCAGCAGTGCCGGGCTGACCTACGAGCAGTACTTC. Amino acids: CASSAGLTYEQYF.

DNA of the CDR3: TGTGCCAGCAGCTTAGAGGTGGAGGGGGCATCCTATGGCTACACCTTC. Protein: CASSLEVEGASYGYTF. The gene calls are TRBV7-9 and TRBJ1-2; TRBD1 matches 7 bases. Germline assignment: CDR1 SEHNR and CDR2 FQNEAQ (reference sequence). This CDR3 is 16 amino acids long. Unmatched junction bases numbered 9, after V lost 1 base and J lost 4 bases.

The sample holds a few counts of this clonotype. The gene calls are TRBV6-5 and TRBJ2-4; no clear D gene. CDR3 length equals 15 residues. The germline V gene has CDR1 MNHEY and CDR2 SVGAGI. V was pared by 3 bases and J by 5 bases, with 14 bases between. This chain's CDR3 is CASSYSDPTENIQYF. Written as DNA, the CDR3 is TGTGCCAGCAGTTATTCGGACCCAACCGAAAACATTCAGTACTTC.

The J gene is TRBJ2-7, the V gene TRBV5-4; perhaps TRBD1 as D (5 bases). The V and J ends lost 2 bases and 0 bases respectively, with 6 bases between them. The CDR3 spans 13 residues. Germline CDR1 SGHNT, CDR2 YYREEE (reference sequence). The CDR3 spells CASSLQDSYEQYV. CDR3 nucleotide sequence: TGTGCCAGCAGCTTACAGGACTCCTACGAGCAGTACGTC.

The V gene is TRBV5-1, the J gene TRBJ1-1; D gene unclear. Between the trimmed V and J ends, which lost 1 base and 0 bases, there was a span of 13 bases. This CDR3 has 16 residues. Germline V lookup: CDR1 SGHRS, CDR2 YFSETQ. The CDR3 sequence is CASSLLPQSMNTEAFF. The CDR3 nucleotides are TGCGCCAGCAGCTTGTTACCCCAATCAATGAACACTGAAGCTTTCTTT.

This clonotype was seen a few times. J is TRBJ2-5 and V is TRBV7-2; perhaps TRBD2 as D (6 bases). This CDR3 contains 15 residues. Looked up from germline, CDR1 is SGHTA and CDR2 is FQGNSA. V was trimmed by 0 bases and J by 1 base, leaving 9 bases between them. The CDR3 DNA sequence: TGTGCCAGCAGCTTAGCCCGGGACTTCCAAGAGACCCAGTACTTC. The encoded protein is CASSLARDFQETQYF.

This clonotype was seen more than once but under ten times. J is TRBJ2-2 and V is TRBV20-1, with TRBD2 matching 9 bases. Germline values: CDR1 DFQATT, CDR2 SNEGSKA (reference sequence). The junction had 6 bases not matched to a gene; V was cut back by 6 bases and J by 1 base. CDR3 length equals 15 residues. CDR3 coding DNA: TGCAGTGCGCACGTAGCGGGAGTGAACACCGGGGAGCTGTTTTTT. Translating gives CSAHVAGVNTGELFF.

The gene calls are TRBV20-1 and TRBJ1-1; D not certain. The CDR3 covers 14 residues. Germline V lookup: CDR1 DFQATT, CDR2 SNEGSKA (reference sequence). V lost 6 bases and J lost 1, with 15 bases in between. The CDR3 loop reads CSAPGNGRNTEAFF. The CDR3 DNA reads as TGCAGTGCCCCGGGCAACGGAAGGAACACTGAAGCTTTCTTT.

The chain is built from TRBV7-8 and TRBJ2-7, with D maybe TRBD2 (6 bases). CDR3 length: 14 residues. Germline values: CDR1 SGHVS, CDR2 FQNEAQ. V lost 2 bases and J lost 7, with 15 bases in between. CDR3 in amino acids: CASSLIAAAGEQYV. CDR3 nucleotide sequence: TGTGCCAGCAGCTTAATAGCGGCGGCGGGTGAGCAGTACGTC.

J is TRBJ2-5 and V is TRBV28; 7 bases fit TRBD1. Germline CDR1 is MDHEN and CDR2 is SYDVKM. CDR3 length: 15 residues. The V gene end was trimmed by 2 bases and the J gene end by 0 bases; junction bases not matched to a gene: 3. CDR3 DNA: TGTGCCAGCAGTTTAATGGGACAGTACCAAGAGACCCAGTACTTC. It translates to CASSLMGQYQETQYF.

The chain recombines TRBV5-1 with TRBJ2-3, with 8 bases matching TRBD1. Losses at the gene ends were 4 bases for V and 14 bases for J; bases not matched to a gene: 9. The CDR3 loop spans 12 amino acids. Germline V lookup: CDR1 SGHRS, CDR2 YFSETQ. DNA for the CDR3: TGCGCCAGCAGCGCCTGGACAGGGCAGATGTATTTT. Translated: CASSAWTGQMYF.

The chain is built from TRBV7-2 and TRBJ1-2; 8 bases align to TRBD1. The V gene end was trimmed by 5 bases and the J gene end by 13 bases; junction bases not matched to a gene: 6. CDR3 length: 11 amino acids. Germline CDR1 and CDR2: SGHTA and FQGNSA. The CDR3 nucleotides read TGTGCCAGCAGCCCGGACAGGGTTCCCACCTTC. Its translation is CASSPDRVPTF.

This clonotype was recorded at least ten times. Here the CDR3 reads CASRLTGSGEQYV. The CDR3 DNA reads TGTGCCAGCAGGCTCACAGGGTCAGGCGAGCAGTACGTC. This chain joins TRBV12-3 or TRBV12-4 and TRBJ2-7; D might be TRBD1 (6 bases). The CDR3 runs 13 residues. V was clipped by 6 bases and J by 6 bases, with 15 bases between them.

This clonotype was picked up a small number of times. The chain employs TRBV12-3 or TRBV12-4 and TRBJ2-5, with 7 bases matching TRBD1. This CDR3 has 14 amino acids. Trimming at V came to 5 bases and at J to 1 base, leaving 4 bases not matched to a gene. This chain's CDR3 is CASSPWDSQETQYF. The CDR3 DNA sequence: TGTGCCAGCAGTCCCTGGGACAGCCAAGAGACCCAGTACTTC.

This clonotype was seen only a few times. The chain recombines TRBV7-9 with TRBJ2-2, with D perhaps TRBD1 (5 bases). The germline CDR1 and CDR2 sequences are SEHNR and FQNEAQ (reference sequence). Deletions cut 3 bases from V and 1 base from J, with 9 bases between. This CDR3 region has 15 residues. CDR3 loop: CASSFARVNTGELFF. DNA of the CDR3: TGTGCCAGCAGCTTTGCCAGGGTGAACACCGGGGAGCTGTTTTTT.